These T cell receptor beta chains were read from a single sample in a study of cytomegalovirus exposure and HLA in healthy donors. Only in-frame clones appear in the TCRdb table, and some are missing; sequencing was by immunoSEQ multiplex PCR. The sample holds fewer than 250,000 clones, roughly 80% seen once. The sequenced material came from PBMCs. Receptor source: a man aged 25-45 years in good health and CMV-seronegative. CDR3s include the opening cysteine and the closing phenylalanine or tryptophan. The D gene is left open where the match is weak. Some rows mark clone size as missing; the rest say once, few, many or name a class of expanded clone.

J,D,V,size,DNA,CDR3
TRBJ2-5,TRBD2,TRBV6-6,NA,TGTGCCAGCAGTGCCACTAGCGGGGCCCTGCAAGAGACCCAGTACTTC,CASSATSGALQETQYF
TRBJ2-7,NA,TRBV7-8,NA,TGTGCCAGCAGCTTAGAGGGTTTTGGGATTCAGGGCGAGCAGTACTTC,CASSLEGFGIQGEQYF
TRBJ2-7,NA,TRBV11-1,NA,TGTGCCAGCAGCACCGGACACCAATCCTACGAGCAGTACTTC,CASSTGHQSYEQYF
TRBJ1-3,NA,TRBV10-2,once,TGCGCCAGCAGGGACAGAGGCTCTGGAAACACCATATATTTT,CASRDRGSGNTIYF
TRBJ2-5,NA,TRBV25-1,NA,TGTGCCAGCAGTGAGATGGGGGGAGAGACCCAGTACTTC,CASSEMGGETQYF
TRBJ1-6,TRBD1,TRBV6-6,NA,TGTGCCAGCAGTATGGGACAGGGGTTTTTACGTTCACCCCTCCACTTT,CASSMGQGFLRSPLHF
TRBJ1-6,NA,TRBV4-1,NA,TGCGCCAGCAGCCAAGGGGGCGCATCCTATAATTCACCCCTCCACTTT,CASSQGGASYNSPLHF
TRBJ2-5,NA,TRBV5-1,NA,TGCGCCAGCAGCCGAAGTCGGGAGACCCAGTACTTC,CASSRSRETQYF
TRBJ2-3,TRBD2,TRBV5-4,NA,TGTGCCAGCCATCCCCCCGGCGTTAGCGGGGGGCGCACAGATACGCAGTATTTT,CASHPPGVSGGRTDTQYF
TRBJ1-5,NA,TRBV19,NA,TGTGCCAGTAGTATACAAAATAGCAATCAGCCCCAGCATTTT,CASSIQNSNQPQHF
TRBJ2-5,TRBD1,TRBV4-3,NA,TGCGCCAGCAGCCGCGACAGGGCAGAGACCCAGTACTTC,CASSRDRAETQYF
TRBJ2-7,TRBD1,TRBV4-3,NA,TGCGCCAGCAGCCAAGATATAACAGGGGTTGAGCAGTACTTC,CASSQDITGVEQYF
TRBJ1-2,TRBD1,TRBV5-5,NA,TGTGCCAGCAGTACAGCCGGGACAGATAACTATGGCTACACCTTC,CASSTAGTDNYGYTF
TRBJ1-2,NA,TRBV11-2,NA,TGTGCCAGCAGCCCACAGGGAAACTATGGCTACACCTTC,CASSPQGNYGYTF
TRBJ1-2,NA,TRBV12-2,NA,TGTGCAAGTCGCTTCCCCTGGAGGGGTCTGGAGAATGGCTACACCTTC,CASRFPWRGLENGYTF
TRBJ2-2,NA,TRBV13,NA,TGTGCCAGCAGCTTGGGGCCCGACACCGGGGAGCTGTTTTTT,CASSLGPDTGELFF
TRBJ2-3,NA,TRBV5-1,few,TGCGCCAGCAGCTACGGACTCGGCACAGATACGCAGTATTTT,CASSYGLGTDTQYF
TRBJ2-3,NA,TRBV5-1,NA,TGCGCCAGCAGCTTGGGTATCGGGGGAGAAGAGGGAGATACGCAGTATTTT,CASSLGIGGEEGDTQYF
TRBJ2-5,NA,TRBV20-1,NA,TGCAGTGCTAGTCAGGGCGATTCCCAGTACTTC,CSASQGDSQYF
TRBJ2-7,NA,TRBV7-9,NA,TGTTCCAGCAGCTCCCCCCAGGAAGCCCCCCACTACGAGCAGTACTTC,CSSSSPQEAPHYEQYF
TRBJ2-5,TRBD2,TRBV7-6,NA,TGTGCCAGCAGCTTACGGACAAGACTAGCGGGCCAAGAGACCCAGTACTTC,CASSLRTRLAGQETQYF
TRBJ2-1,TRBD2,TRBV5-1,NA,TGCGCCAGCAGCCCATCACTAGCGTACAATGAGCAGTTCTTC,CASSPSLAYNEQFF
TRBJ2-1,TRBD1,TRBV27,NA,TGTGCCAGCAGTTCCTATGAGGGACAGGGTTACAATGAGCAGTTCTTC,CASSSYEGQGYNEQFF
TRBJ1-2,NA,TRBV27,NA,TGTGCCAGCAGTTTACAAGGGGCGGATGGCTACACCTTC,CASSLQGADGYTF
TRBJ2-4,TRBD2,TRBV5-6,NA,TGTGCCAGCAGCTTGGTATCGGGACTAGCGGGTGGCATTCAGTACTTC,CASSLVSGLAGGIQYF
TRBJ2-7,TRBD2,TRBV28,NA,TGTGCCAGCAGTTCATCGGGACTAGGGTTCTACGAGCAGTACTTC,CASSSSGLGFYEQYF
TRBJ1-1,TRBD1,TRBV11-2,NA,TGTGCCAGCAGCTTAGAGGGGACAGCATACACTGAAGCTTTCTTT,CASSLEGTAYTEAFF
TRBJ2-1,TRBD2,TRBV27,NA,TGTGCCAGCAGTTCGGGGACTAGCGGGAGAGATGAGCAGTTCTTC,CASSSGTSGRDEQFF
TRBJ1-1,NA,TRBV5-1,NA,TGCGCCAGCAGCTTGACAGGGTGGGGTTATGAAGCTTTCTTT,CASSLTGWGYEAFF
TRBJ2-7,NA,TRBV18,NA,TGTGCCAGCTCACCAACACAGGGTTCCGAGCAGTACTTC,CASSPTQGSEQYF
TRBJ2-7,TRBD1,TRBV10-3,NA,TGTGCCACGGGGACAGGGGGTACCTACGAGCAGTACTTC,CATGTGGTYEQYF
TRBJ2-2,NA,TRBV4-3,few,TGCGCCAGCAGCCAGGAGGCGGGAAGTGGCGGGGAGCTGTTTTTT,CASSQEAGSGGELFF
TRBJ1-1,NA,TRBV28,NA,TGTGCCAGCAGTCGGTCACAGGGCCTGAACACTGAAGCTTTCTTT,CASSRSQGLNTEAFF
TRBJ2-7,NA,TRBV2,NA,TGTGCCGTCAAGAGGGGAGGAATCGGTCTCTCCTACGAGCAGTACTTC,CAVKRGGIGLSYEQYF
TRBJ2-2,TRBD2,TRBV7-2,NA,TGTGCCAGCAGCTTATCGGGACTAGCCACCGGGGAGCTGTTTTTT,CASSLSGLATGELFF
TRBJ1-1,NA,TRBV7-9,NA,TGTGCCAGCAGCTTGGGGTCCTCCGGGGAGTCTTTCTTT,CASSLGSSGESFF
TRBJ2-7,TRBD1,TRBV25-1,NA,TGTGCCAGCGCGAGGACAGGGACGTACGAGCAGTACTTC,CASARTGTYEQYF